This T cell receptor (beta chain) was captured by sequencing in a study of spatial heterogeneity in lung cancer. The trim removed 0 bases at V and 9 bases at J, leaving 8 bases unmatched. Germline V gives CDR1 LGHNA, CDR2 YNFKEQ. The CDR3 extends over 17 amino acids. Time point defined: sample taken at primary tumor resection. The donor population consisted of 72 patients with untreated, early-stage non-small cell lung cancer. Whole RNA, isolated from tumor, nontumor lung or frozen PBMC, was sequenced without prior sorting. This clonotype appeared many times. TCRdb re-analysed the 5' RACE reads in MiXCR, keeping a single row per CDR3 protein. The table includes roughly 40,000 distinct CDR3 sequences, approximately 6.3% detected once.

The specimen was PBMCs, collected at surgery. The sequence was obtained from a female donor with early-stage non-small cell lung cancer. V gene TRBV4-2 combines with J gene TRBJ2-1; 13 positions match TRBD2. CDR3 sequence reads: CASSQDRGTSGAVEQFF. In DNA, the CDR3 is TGTGCCAGCAGCCAAGACCGCGGGACTAGCGGGGCGGTTGAGCAGTTCTTC.